The rows below give T cell receptor beta chains drawn from one sample of a study of blood T cell repertoires in COVID-19. Repertoires were generated with immunoSEQ multiplex PCR, while TCRdb's copy carries only in-frame clones and drops some. The data hold several thousand clones, with roughly 88% observed a single time. Sequencing was done on a sample of peripheral blood. Receptors originate from a human donor in a cohort sampled during active COVID-19. Each CDR3 is given without its conserved first and last residue. Each record gives: V gene, clone size, J gene, D gene, CDR3 protein. The D gene is left open where the match is weak. Size values are once, few and many counts, or a class for expanded clones, and some rows have none.

TRBV7-9	NA	TRBJ2-3	TRBD2	ASSPRTSGTQDTQY
TRBV7-2	few	TRBJ2-7	TRBD2	ASKYGTSVTYEQY
TRBV2	NA	TRBJ1-4	TRBD1	ASRGTGGFGEKLF
TRBV18	NA	TRBJ1-1	TRBD1	ASSLAQGQNTEAF
TRBV7-2	NA	TRBJ2-7	TRBD1	ASSLYGTAFYEQY
TRBV5-1	NA	TRBJ1-1	NA	ASSSTDGQLNTEAF
TRBV19	NA	TRBJ1-2	NA	ASSPIEGGQAGYT
TRBV2	NA	TRBJ2-3	TRBD2	ASSLRRSSGGTDTQY
TRBV7-9	NA	TRBJ1-1	NA	ASSPLRGLATEAF
TRBV14	NA	TRBJ1-2	NA	ASSMYNYGYT
TRBV7-9	NA	TRBJ2-7	NA	ASRGDTGYEQY
TRBV18	NA	TRBJ1-2	NA	ASSPQDGGSGGGYT
TRBV12-3/TRBV12-4	NA	TRBJ2-3	NA	ASRRQYTDTQY
TRBV28	NA	TRBJ2-1	NA	ASLPGGSGTIYNEQF
TRBV24-1	NA	TRBJ2-3	TRBD2	ATSDFGASGRALGADTQY
TRBV19	NA	TRBJ1-1	NA	AWNLQGNTEAF
TRBV4-1	NA	TRBJ2-3	TRBD2	ASGRLAGDETDTQY
TRBV7-9	NA	TRBJ2-2	TRBD1	ASSFVIGGHGELF
TRBV6-2/TRBV6-3	once	TRBJ2-3	TRBD1	ASSYKGATDTQY
TRBV5-4	NA	TRBJ2-7	NA	ASSPTPTYEQY
TRBV11-3	NA	TRBJ2-1	TRBD1	ASSKTGGREQF
TRBV7-9	NA	TRBJ2-3	TRBD2	ASSFSRLAETDTQY
TRBV7-9	NA	TRBJ2-6	NA	ASRPGTGANVLT
TRBV12-5	NA	TRBJ1-1	NA	ASGLASGRVDTEAF
TRBV11-1	few	TRBJ2-7	NA	ASSFKGDGSYEQY
TRBV18	NA	TRBJ2-7	NA	ASSPPFSSYEQY
TRBV18	NA	TRBJ2-1	NA	ASSRGRDNEQF
TRBV7-2	NA	TRBJ1-6	TRBD1	ASSLGDRTNSPLH
TRBV7-2	NA	TRBJ2-3	NA	ASSPPGLVPDTQY
TRBV19	NA	TRBJ2-3	NA	ASSERASTDTQY
TRBV11-2	NA	TRBJ2-7	NA	ASRAIRQQGTEQY
TRBV3-1/TRBV3-2	NA	TRBJ2-7	NA	ASSPGPGNYYEQY
TRBV28	NA	TRBJ2-7	NA	ASSPPGTYEQY
TRBV14	NA	TRBJ2-5	TRBD1	ASSQLQGAQETQY
TRBV12-5	NA	TRBJ1-1	NA	ASGLPATRGDTEAF